The T cell receptor beta chain under discussion was sequenced for a study of Tregs in tolerant kidney transplant recipients. Measured with immunoSEQ multiplex PCR; TCRdb has only the in-frame clones, and not every one. This sample yields about 110,000 clones, of which about 90% are seen a single time; about 0.35% belongs to the top ten. The CDR3 runs to 15 residues. Germline V gives CDR1 SGHAT, CDR2 FQDESV (reference sequence). The germline V and J ends were trimmed by 4 bases and 2 bases, with 12 bases remaining between them. This TCR derives from a human donor who received a combined kidney and bone marrow transplant. This chain connects TRBV11-1 to TRBJ1-3; D is undetermined. The source was CD4+ T cells from blood, collected before the transplant. CDR3 in DNA: TGTGCCAGCAGCTCCTCCGATGGGCCTGGAAACACCATATATTTT. This translates into CASSSSDGPGNTIYF. Variable domain in full (rest from reference TRBV11-1 and TRBJ1-3): EAEVAQSPRYKITEKSQAVAFWCDPISGHATLYWYRQILGQGPELLVQFQDESVVDDSQLPKDRFSAERLKGVDSTLKIQPAELGDSAMYLCASSSSDGPGNTIYFGEGSWLTVV.